These 2 T cell receptor beta chains were sequenced from one sample in a study of blood T cell repertoires in COVID-19. Clones were read by immunoSEQ multiplex PCR, and TCRdb kept only the in-frame ones, dropping some. The sample holds almost 200,000 clones, around 75% seen once. The sequenced sample was peripheral blood. The receptors here all came from a woman aged 35 to 49 with COVID-19, enrolled during active disease.

The J gene is TRBJ2-1, the V gene TRBV7-9; 11 bases line up with TRBD2. Trimming took 5 bases from V and 4 from J; bases not matched to a gene: 4. The CDR3 is 15 amino acids. Germline CDR1 and CDR2: SEHNR and FQNEAQ (reference sequence). DNA of the CDR3: TGTGCCAGCAGCCCCGGGACTAGCGGTTACAATGAGCAGTTCTTC. As protein: CASSPGTSGYNEQFF. Based on the CDR3 plus reference TRBV7-9 and TRBJ2-1, the full variable domain is DTGVSQNPRHKITKRGQNVTFRCDPISEHNRLYWYRQTLGQGPEFLTYFQNEAQLEKSRLLSDRFSAERPKGSFSTLEIQRTEQGDSAMYLCASSPGTSGYNEQFFGPGTRLTVL.

The chain uses TRBV2 and TRBJ2-7; D remains unclear. The CDR3 sequence is 14 residues long. In germline, CDR1 is SNHLY, CDR2 FYNNEI. V was clipped by 7 bases and J by 3 bases, with 16 bases between them. For the CDR3, the DNA is TGTGCCAGCATGACTGACCAGACCCTCTACGAGCAGTACTTC. It yields the protein CASMTDQTLYEQYF. The complete variable domain, with remaining parts taken from reference TRBV2 and TRBJ2-7, reads EPEVTQTPSHQVTQMGQEVILRCVPISNHLYFYWYRQILGQKVEFLVSFYNNEISEKSEIFDDQFSVERPDGSNFTLKIRSTKLEDSAMYFCASMTDQTLYEQYFGPGTRLTVT.